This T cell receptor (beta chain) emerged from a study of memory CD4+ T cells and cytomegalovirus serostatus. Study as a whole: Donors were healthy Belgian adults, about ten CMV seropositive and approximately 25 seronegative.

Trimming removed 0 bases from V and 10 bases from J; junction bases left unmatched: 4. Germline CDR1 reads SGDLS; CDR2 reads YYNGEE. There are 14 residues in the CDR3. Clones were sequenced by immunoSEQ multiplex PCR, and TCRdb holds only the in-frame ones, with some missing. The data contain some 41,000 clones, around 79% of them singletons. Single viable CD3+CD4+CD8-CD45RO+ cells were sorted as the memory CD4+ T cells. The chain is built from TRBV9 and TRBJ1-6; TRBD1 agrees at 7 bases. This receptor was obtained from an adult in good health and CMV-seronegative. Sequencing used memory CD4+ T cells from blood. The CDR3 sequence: CASSVGTGVSPLHF. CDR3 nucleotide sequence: TGTGCCAGCAGCGTAGGAACAGGGGTGTCACCCCTCCACTTT. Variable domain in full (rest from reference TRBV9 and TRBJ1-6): DSGVTQTPKHLITATGQRVTLRCSPRSGDLSVYWYQQSLDQGLQFLIQYYNGEERAKGNILERFSAQQFPDLHSELNLSSLELGDSALYFCASSVGTGVSPLHFGNGTRLTVT.